Below are 26 T cell receptor beta chains sequenced from a single sample in a study of cytomegalovirus exposure and HLA in healthy donors. The PCR made use of 60 Vbeta and 13 Jbeta primers. Profiled with immunoSEQ multiplex PCR; TCRdb holds only in-frame clones, not every one. Of around 150,000 clones in the sample, roughly 80% are singletons; the top ten hold less than 2%. The sequenced sample consisted of PBMCs. These receptors all stem from a man younger than 35 in good health and CMV-seronegative.

This clone has ten or more counts. The chain recombines TRBV6-1 with TRBJ2-7; possible D gene TRBD1, 6 bases. There are 16 residues in the CDR3. The V and J ends lost 4 bases and 3 bases respectively, with 19 bases between them. The germline CDR1 and CDR2 sequences are MNHNS and SASEGT. DNA for the CDR3: TGTGCCAGCAGTGGCCTCCCGGGACAAGAGTTCTACGAGCAGTACTTC. Its protein product is CASSGLPGQEFYEQYF.

Only a few counts were recorded for this clone. CDR3 coding DNA: TGTGCCAGCAGGGTCGTAAGACACCATTACGAGCAGTACTTC. It encodes CASRVVRHHYEQYF. The chain has TRBV27 and TRBJ2-7, with D hard to call. Germline V gene data show CDR1 as MNHEY and CDR2 as SMNVEV (reference sequence). The CDR3 spans 14 residues. The V end was cut by 6 bases, the J end by 4 bases, with 16 bases between.

This clone was recorded once. This chain links TRBV7-2 with TRBJ1-1; D is unresolved. This CDR3 is 15 amino acids long. The ends were cut back, 3 bases at V and 6 bases at J, with 17 bases in the middle. Germline CDR1 and CDR2: SGHTA and FQGNSA. In nucleotides, the CDR3 is TGTGCCAGCAGCTTGACTTCTATTTTCTTCTCTGAAGCTTTCTTT. Protein product: CASSLTSIFFSEAFF.

The rearrangement links TRBV28 to TRBJ1-2; 11 nucleotides agree with TRBD1. Trimming cost V 3 bases and J 8 bases; bases outside gene matches: 8. The CDR3 spans 15 residues. Germline CDR1 reads MDHEN; CDR2 reads SYDVKM. The CDR3 spells CASSLSGQGAGGYTF. The CDR3 coding sequence is TGTGCCAGCAGTTTGTCCGGACAGGGGGCGGGCGGCTACACCTTC.

In DNA, the CDR3 is TGTGCCAGTAAAGTGGGGCGGGACAGGTTGAATCAGCCCCAGCATTTT. It codes for CASKVGRDRLNQPQHF. J is TRBJ1-5 and V is TRBV19, with TRBD1 matching 8 bases. The V segment lost 7 bases and the J segment 4 bases; nucleotides outside the gene matches: 12. This CDR3 is built from 16 residues. Germline V gives CDR1 LNHDA, CDR2 SQIVND (reference sequence).

The chain carries TRBV29-1 and TRBJ1-4; 11 bases map to TRBD1. The germline CDR1 and CDR2 sequences are SQVTM and ANQGSEA. The CDR3 has 16 residues. V trimming: 6 bases; J trimming: 6 bases; junction bases outside the gene matches: 12. The CDR3 sequence: CSVSRDRGLGDEKLFF. CDR3 bases: TGCAGCGTCAGCCGGGACAGGGGGTTAGGAGATGAAAAACTGTTTTTT.

Only a few counts were recorded for this clone. Here the CDR3 reads CASARDSKNIQYF. CDR3 sequence (DNA): TGTGCCAGCGCGAGGGATTCCAAAAACATTCAGTACTTC. The V gene is TRBV6-5, the J gene TRBJ2-4; a weak D match, TRBD2 (5 bases). The CDR3 has 13 residues. Per germline, CDR1 MNHEY and CDR2 SVGAGI. The ends were cut back, 8 bases at V and 2 bases at J, with 10 bases in the middle.

This clone was seen more than once but under ten times. The gene calls are TRBV5-1 and TRBJ1-6, with D perhaps TRBD1 (5 bases). The germline V gene encodes CDR1 SGHRS and CDR2 YFSETQ. V lost 0 bases to trimming and J lost 8 bases, with 9 bases between them. This CDR3 contains 14 residues. CDR3 sequence (DNA): TGCGCCAGCAGCTTGGAGGGGCTAGATTCACCCCTCCACTTT. This translates into CASSLEGLDSPLHF.

The chain combines TRBV6-1 with TRBJ2-1, with a tentative D call TRBD1 (6 bases). Germline V gives CDR1 MNHNS, CDR2 SASEGT. There are 13 residues in the CDR3. Trimming stripped 6 bases from V and 9 bases from J, with 15 bases between. CDR3 in DNA: TGTGCCAGCAGCTTTATACAGGGAAGTGAGCAGTTCTTC. It is translated as CASSFIQGSEQFF.

This clone was found once. This chain links TRBV5-6 with TRBJ1-2; TRBD1 matches at 11 bases. The V segment lost 4 bases and the J segment 4 bases; nucleotides outside the gene matches: 6. Germline assignment: CDR1 SGHDT and CDR2 YYEEEE. The CDR3 spans 15 residues. In DNA, the CDR3 is TGTGCCAGCAGCCCCGGGACAGGGGGAGGCTATGGCTACACCTTC. Its protein product is CASSPGTGGGYGYTF.

The J gene is TRBJ1-2, the V gene TRBV6-6; the D is unclear. The ends were cut back, 0 bases at V and 8 bases at J, with 16 bases in the middle. Looked up from germline, CDR1 is MNHNY and CDR2 is SVGAGI (reference sequence). The CDR3 contains 15 residues. CDR3 DNA: TGTGCCAGCAGTTACTCGACGGGTGGTAGTGGAGGCTACACCTTC. It specifies CASSYSTGGSGGYTF.

In DNA form, the CDR3 reads TGCGCCAGCAGCCAAGGGGACAGGGAGTGGACTGAAGCTTTCTTT. Encoded protein: CASSQGDREWTEAFF. The V and J genes are TRBV4-3 and TRBJ1-1, with 9 bases aligning to TRBD1. This CDR3 has 15 residues. V dropped 1 base and J dropped 5; count of bases not matched to a gene: 5. Germline loops: CDR1 LGHNA, CDR2 YSLEER.

This rearrangement joins TRBV19 to TRBJ1-1, with 7 bases fitting TRBD1. J gave up 2 bases and V 6 bases, and 9 bases lay outside the gene matches. The length of the CDR3 is 15 residues. Germline CDR1 LNHDA, CDR2 SQIVND (reference sequence). CDR3: CASSREDRVNTEAFF. CDR3 nucleotides: TGTGCCAGTAGCCGCGAAGACAGGGTCAACACTGAAGCTTTCTTT.

CDR3 DNA sequence: TGTGCCAGCAGCCCACCCGGGACTAGCGCCCAAGAGACCCAGTACTTC. Translating it yields CASSPPGTSAQETQYF. This sequence joins TRBV5-6 and TRBJ2-5, with 10 bases fitting TRBD2. This CDR3 spans 16 amino acids. Germline trimming cut 4 bases from V and 1 base from J; bases unmatched to any gene: 7. CDR1 and CDR2 from the germline V gene are SGHDT and YYEEEE.

The chain combines TRBV28 with TRBJ1-3; TRBD1 is a possible D gene (5 bases). V lost 8 bases, J lost 3 bases, and 14 bases lay in between. CDR1 is MDHEN and CDR2 is SYDVKM in the germline V gene. CDR3 length: 14 residues. In nucleotides, the CDR3 is TGTGCCAGCCGACCCCCAGGGATTGGAAACACCATATATTTT. This encodes CASRPPGIGNTIYF.

The chain joins TRBV6-5 to TRBJ1-2; D uncertain. Germline assignment: CDR1 MNHEY and CDR2 SVGAGI. The CDR3 consists of 11 residues. The V end lost 5 bases, the J end lost 5 bases, and 6 bases lay between the germline ends. In DNA form, the CDR3 reads TGTGCCAGCAGTAGCCCGTATGGCTACACCTTC. Protein product: CASSSPYGYTF.

This chain connects TRBV14 to TRBJ2-5, with D possibly matching TRBD1 (6 bases). Trimming removed 1 base at V and 2 bases at J, with 17 bases between. This CDR3 is built from 17 residues. CDR1 SGHDN and CDR2 FVKESK come from the germline V gene. CDR3 nucleotide sequence: TGTGCCAGCAGCCAAGCTTTAGGCAGGGGTTATCAAGAGACCCAGTACTTC. Translated, it gives CASSQALGRGYQETQYF.

The V and J genes are TRBV9 and TRBJ2-7; no definite D call. The length of the CDR3 is 14 residues. V lost 1 base and J lost 5, with 13 bases in between. Germline assignment: CDR1 SGDLS and CDR2 YYNGEE. The CDR3 region is CASSVNYLLDEQYF. The CDR3 nucleotides are TGTGCCAGCAGCGTAAACTACCTATTGGACGAGCAGTACTTC.

CDR3 in amino acids: CASSAAARSSGNTIYF. The CDR3 bases are TGCGCCAGCAGCGCTGCCGCCCGGAGCTCTGGAAACACCATATATTTT. V usage is TRBV10-1 and J usage is TRBJ1-3; D not resolved. V gave up 6 bases and J gave up 0 bases, with 15 bases separating them. Germline V gene sequence: CDR1 WNHNN, CDR2 SYGVQD (reference sequence). This CDR3 has 16 residues.

V usage is TRBV11-2 and J usage is TRBJ2-7; D is undetermined. CDR1 is SGHAT, CDR2 FQNNGV, per germline. The CDR3 contains 11 residues. V lost 6 bases and J lost 4, with 7 bases in between. CDR3 sequence: CASSIFYEQYF. The CDR3 DNA follows: TGTGCCAGCAGTATTTTTTACGAGCAGTACTTC. Looking up the rest from reference TRBV11-2 and TRBJ2-7 gives the full variable domain: EAGVAQSPRYKIIEKRQSVAFWCNPISGHATLYWYQQILGQGPKLLIQFQNNGVVDDSQLPKDRFSAERLKGVDSTLKIQPAKLEDSAVYLCASSIFYEQYFGPGTRLTVT.

This chain connects TRBV10-3 to TRBJ1-1, with D maybe TRBD1 (6 bases). V shed 10 bases and J shed 4 bases, with 16 bases lying between them. Germline values: CDR1 ENHRY, CDR2 SYGVKD. CDR3 length: 13 residues. The CDR3 sequence: CATQRGAGTEAFF. Written as DNA, the CDR3 is TGTGCCACTCAACGGGGGGCTGGCACTGAAGCTTTCTTT.

In this sample, this clone turned up a few times. This sequence joins TRBV11-2 and TRBJ1-6; D is unresolved. V was trimmed by 5 bases and J by 9 bases, leaving 23 bases between them. This CDR3 comprises 17 residues. Germline loops: CDR1 SGHAT, CDR2 FQNNGV. The CDR3 region is CASSHSPLGLGSSPLHF. The DNA for the CDR3 is TGTGCCAGCAGCCATAGCCCCCTTGGGTTGGGTAGTTCACCCCTCCACTTT. The full variable domain, its missing parts supplied by reference TRBV11-2 and TRBJ1-6, is EAGVAQSPRYKIIEKRQSVAFWCNPISGHATLYWYQQILGQGPKLLIQFQNNGVVDDSQLPKDRFSAERLKGVDSTLKIQPAKLEDSAVYLCASSHSPLGLGSSPLHFGNGTRLTVT.

The V and J genes are TRBV28 and TRBJ2-1, with 8 bases aligning to TRBD1. Trimming removed 5 bases from V and 7 bases from J; junction bases left unmatched: 19. The CDR3 length is 18 residues. In germline, CDR1 is MDHEN, CDR2 SYDVKM. The CDR3 here is CASSLISPRTGHGNEQFF. In DNA, the CDR3 is TGTGCCAGCAGTCTCATTTCTCCTCGGACAGGGCACGGGAATGAGCAGTTCTTC. The full variable domain, in which reference TRBV28 and TRBJ2-1 provide the parts outside the CDR3, is DVKVTQSSRYLVKRTGEKVFLECVQDMDHENMFWYRQDPGLGLRLIYFSYDVKMKEKGDIPEGYSVSREKKERFSLILESASTNQTSMYLCASSLISPRTGHGNEQFFGPGTRLTVL.

V usage is TRBV7-9 and J usage is TRBJ2-1; D gene ambiguous. The CDR3 spans 12 residues. Germline-derived CDR1 and CDR2 are SEHNR and FQNEAQ (reference sequence). V lost 5 bases and J lost 7, with 9 bases in between. CDR3 DNA: TGTGCCAGCAGCCGTCACTTAAATGAGCAGTTCTTC. Protein: CASSRHLNEQFF.

The chain has TRBV25-1 and TRBJ2-7; D is perhaps TRBD1 (6 bases). Trimming pared 10 bases from V and 3 bases from J, leaving 13 bases between. This CDR3 spans 12 amino acids. The germline CDR1 and CDR2 sequences are MGHDK and SYGVNS. The DNA for the CDR3 is TGTGCCACCGGACAGAGAATCTACGAGCAGTACTTC. The encoded protein is CATGQRIYEQYF.

This rearrangement joins TRBV29-1 to TRBJ2-7, with 11 bases fitting TRBD2. The CDR3 length is 13 residues. Trimming cost V 1 base and J 7 bases; bases outside gene matches: 3. Germline V gene sequence: CDR1 SQVTM, CDR2 ANQGSEA. CDR3 in amino acids: CSVEVSGRVEQYF. As DNA, the CDR3 is TGCAGCGTTGAAGTTAGCGGGAGGGTGGAGCAGTACTTC.